The clone carrying this T cell receptor (beta chain) was observed at least ten times. TCRdb redid the calling of the 5' RACE reads with MiXCR, one entry per CDR3 protein. Of 150,000 or so distinct CDR3 sequences listed, 5% to 7.5% were seen once; the top ten hold 0.5% to 0.65%. These data come from a study of T cells after yellow fever vaccination. The starting material was CD4+ T cells sorted from PBMCs, obtained 10 days after the yellow fever booster vaccination. The source is a young man who received the YFV17D yellow fever vaccine.

CDR3 nucleotide sequence: TGCAGTGCTAGCATGAGACTTGAGGGCGAGCAGTACTTC. It encodes CSASMRLEGEQYF. The genes are TRBV20-1 and TRBJ2-7; D may be TRBD2 (5 bases). Germline CDR1 DFQATT, CDR2 SNEGSKA (reference sequence). This CDR3 contains 13 residues. V gave up 3 bases and J gave up 6 bases, with 15 bases separating them.